Listed below are T cell receptor beta chains from one sample, sequenced in a study of shared clonotypes between healthy human individuals. The repertoire was sequenced with immunoSEQ multiplex PCR; TCRdb's copy has only in-frame clones and lacks some. In the table there are some 1 million clones, roughly 70% of which are singletons. Sequencing was carried out using memory CD4+ T cells sorted from blood. Receptor source: a man between 18 and 29 years old in good health. CDR3s include the opening cysteine and the closing phenylalanine or tryptophan. D genes are given only for firm matches. The size entry is marked missing in some rows and otherwise reads once, few, many or a size class.

v_call,clone_size,d_call,j_call,cdr3_length,cdr3_nt,cdr3_aa
TRBV7-2,.,.,TRBJ2-3,15,TGTGCCAGCAGCGCAGCGGCGAAGGGCACAGATACGCAGTATTTT,CASSAAAKGTDTQYF
TRBV23-1,few,.,TRBJ1-6,16,TGCGCCAGCAGTCGTAAAGTAGTGAAGGATAATTCACCCCTCCACTTT,CASSRKVVKDNSPLHF
TRBV9,.,TRBD2,TRBJ2-3,18,TGTGCCAGCAGCGTACAACTAGCGGGAGCTTTTGGCACAGATACGCAGTATTTT,CASSVQLAGAFGTDTQYF
TRBV30,.,TRBD2,TRBJ2-1,20,TGTGCCTGGAGGCAAGGTTTGGCTAGCGGTTCCTCCAGCTCCTACAATGAGCAGTTCTTC,CAWRQGLASGSSSSYNEQFF
TRBV10-3,few,.,TRBJ1-1,14,TGTGCCATCAATGGAGGGGCAGAGAACACTGAAGCTTTCTTT,CAINGGAENTEAFF
TRBV5-1,.,.,TRBJ2-2,15,TGCGCCAGCAGCTTGGAATCGTTGGTATCCGGGGAGCTGTTTTTT,CASSLESLVSGELFF
TRBV30,.,TRBD1,TRBJ1-2,13,TGTGCCTGGGGGTCAGGACAGGACTATGGCTACACCTTC,CAWGSGQDYGYTF
TRBV9,.,.,TRBJ2-2,16,TGTGCCAGCAGCGTACTCGGGACCACAAACACCGGGGAGCTGTTTTTT,CASSVLGTTNTGELFF
TRBV6-1,.,TRBD1,TRBJ2-4,15,TGTGCCAGCAGTGGTCTGGACAGGGTGCAAAACATTCAGTACTTC,CASSGLDRVQNIQYF
TRBV28,.,TRBD1,TRBJ1-5,14,TGTGCCAGCATCCCAGGGGGTGATAATCAGCCCCAGCATTTT,CASIPGGDNQPQHF
TRBV19,.,.,TRBJ1-6,14,TGTGCCAGTAGTATAGAACAGGGAAATTCACCCCTCCACTTT,CASSIEQGNSPLHF
TRBV10-3,.,.,TRBJ1-1,14,TGTGCCATCAGTCGCCGAGCGGAGGACACTGAAGCTTTCTTT,CAISRRAEDTEAFF
TRBV11-1,once,TRBD2,TRBJ2-5,14,TGTGCCAGCAGCCCTAGCGGGGCACTAGAGACCCAGTACTTC,CASSPSGALETQYF
TRBV5-1,.,.,TRBJ2-7,13,TGCGCCAGCAGCTTGGAAGTTAATCACGAGCAGTACTTC,CASSLEVNHEQYF
TRBV10-3,.,.,TRBJ2-3,15,TGTGCCATCAGTCAGCGGGTTGGGGCCACAGATACGCAGTATTTT,CAISQRVGATDTQYF
TRBV5-1,many,TRBD1,TRBJ1-4,16,TGCGCCAGCAGCTTAAAATCCGGGACAGTTTTTGAAAAACTGTTTTTT,CASSLKSGTVFEKLFF
TRBV7-6,.,TRBD1,TRBJ1-2,14,TGTGCCAGCAGCCCCACTGACAGGGTAAATGGCTACACCTTC,CASSPTDRVNGYTF
TRBV6-1,once,.,TRBJ2-7,13,TGTGCCAGCAGTGAAGGGGACACTCCCGAGCAGTACTTC,CASSEGDTPEQYF
TRBV6-6,.,TRBD1,TRBJ2-6,16,TGTGCCAGCAGCCGCGGACAGGCTGCTGGGGCCAACGTCCTGACTTTC,CASSRGQAAGANVLTF
TRBV30,few,.,TRBJ1-1,13,TGTGCCTGGAGTCCGCTCCCGGGTAATCAAGCTTTCTTT,CAWSPLPGNQAFF
TRBV4-1,.,TRBD1,TRBJ2-2,17,TGCGCCAGCAGCAATGACAGGGGCATCATTAACACCGGGGAGCTGTTTTTT,CASSNDRGIINTGELFF
TRBV14,.,TRBD2,TRBJ2-7,15,TGTGCCAGCAGCCAAGATGGCGGGAGGCGTTACGAGCAGTACTTC,CASSQDGGRRYEQYF
TRBV7-9,.,.,TRBJ1-4,14,TGTGCCAGCAGCACGACCGTAGGAAATGAAAAACTGTTTTTT,CASSTTVGNEKLFF
TRBV2,.,.,TRBJ2-5,12,TGTGCCAGCAGCCGGGATTCTACGAGCAAGTACTTC,CASSRDSTSKYF
TRBV28,.,TRBD2,TRBJ2-5,15,TGTGCCAGCAGTTTAGCGGGGGGGCTTAGAGAGACCCAGTACTTC,CASSLAGGLRETQYF
TRBV7-8,few,TRBD2,TRBJ2-5,16,TGTGCCAGCAGCTTACCGGGACTAGCGGGAGGAGAGACCCAGTACTTC,CASSLPGLAGGETQYF
TRBV29-1,once,.,TRBJ2-1,14,TGCAGCGGCGTTGGGATTAGCTCCTACAATGAGCAGTTCTTC,CSGVGISSYNEQFF
TRBV7-9,.,TRBD2,TRBJ2-1,15,TGTGCCAGCAGCCCCGGTACCGTAGCGGGAGAGTTGGAGTTCTTC,CASSPGTVAGELEFF
TRBV5-1,.,TRBD1,TRBJ2-5,15,TGCGCCAGCAGCTCGAGGACAGGGGCCGGGGAGACCCAGTACTTC,CASSSRTGAGETQYF
TRBV9,few,.,TRBJ2-7,15,TGTGCCAGCAGCGTAGCTTGGGACACCACCTACGAGCAGTACTTC,CASSVAWDTTYEQYF
TRBV5-1,.,TRBD2,TRBJ2-1,13,TGCGCCAGCAGCCAGACTAGCGCCCGGGAGCAGTTCTTC,CASSQTSAREQFF
TRBV14,once,.,TRBJ1-2,12,TGTGCCAGCAGCCAAGACAGGGTTGGCTACACCTTC,CASSQDRVGYTF
TRBV4-1,.,TRBD1,TRBJ2-3,16,TGCGCCAGCAGCCAGGGCGGGACAGGGGGCACAGATACGCAGTATTTT,CASSQGGTGGTDTQYF
TRBV19,.,.,TRBJ1-3,17,TGTGCCAGTAGGACCCCGGGACACCTTCTACCTGGAAACACCATATATTTT,CASRTPGHLLPGNTIYF
TRBV6-5,.,.,TRBJ1-2,14,TGTGCCAGCAGTCCCCAAGGAGGGCTCTATGGCTACACCTTC,CASSPQGGLYGYTF
TRBV11-3,.,.,TRBJ1-4,13,TGTGCCAGCAGCCTTAACGGGGAAGAAAAACTGTTTTTT,CASSLNGEEKLFF
TRBV7-3,.,TRBD1,TRBJ1-1,15,TGTGCCAGCAGTATAGACAGGGTAGTGTTAACTGAAGCTTTCTTT,CASSIDRVVLTEAFF
TRBV11-2,.,TRBD1,TRBJ2-7,16,TGTGCCAGCAGCACCCCGGGGACAGCTACTTTCTACGAGCAGTACTTC,CASSTPGTATFYEQYF
TRBV28,.,.,TRBJ1-1,17,TGTGCCAGCAGTAGGTCCGGAGGATCCCATGAGAACACTGAAGCTTTCTTT,CASSRSGGSHENTEAFF
TRBV19,few,.,TRBJ1-2,15,TGTGCCAGTAGTAGGACCAGGGACGGAATCTATGGCTACACCTTC,CASSRTRDGIYGYTF
TRBV6-1,.,.,TRBJ1-1,13,TGTGCCAGCAGTGGCCGAGGAAACACTGAAGCTTTCTTT,CASSGRGNTEAFF
TRBV6-6,.,.,TRBJ2-3,13,TGTGCCAGCACCCTCGGGACGGTAGATACGCAGTATTTT,CASTLGTVDTQYF
TRBV5-4,.,TRBD1,TRBJ2-7,13,TGTGCCAGCAGCCAGGACAGGGACCGCGAGCAGTACTTC,CASSQDRDREQYF
TRBV5-4,.,.,TRBJ2-7,13,TGTGCCAGCAGCTCCTATGCGGGCAACGCGCAGTACTTC,CASSSYAGNAQYF
TRBV10-2,.,.,TRBJ1-3,14,TGCGCCAGCAGTGAGGGGATACCTGGAAACACCATATATTTT,CASSEGIPGNTIYF
TRBV13,.,.,TRBJ2-5,16,TGTGCCAGCAGCCCACCCTCAGGAGGCGCCGGGGAGACCCAGTACTTC,CASSPPSGGAGETQYF
TRBV19,.,.,TRBJ2-5,15,TGTGCCAGTAGTATAGGGGGCGTGGACCAAGAGACCCAGTACTTC,CASSIGGVDQETQYF
TRBV11-2,.,.,TRBJ1-6,15,TGTGCCAGCAGCTTAAGACAGAATGAGAATTCACCCCTCCACTTT,CASSLRQNENSPLHF
TRBV28,.,TRBD1,TRBJ1-2,16,TGTGCCAGCAGCCAAGACAGGGATATAAATAACTATGGCTACACCTTC,CASSQDRDINNYGYTF
TRBV27,.,TRBD1,TRBJ2-2,19,TGTGCCAGCAGTGGGACAGTGAGATCCTTACCCGCGAACACCGGGGAGCTGTTTTTT,CASSGTVRSLPANTGELFF
TRBV6-5,.,TRBD1,TRBJ2-3,15,TGTGCCAGCAGTTACGGTGGGACAGGGTTAGATACGCAGTATTTT,CASSYGGTGLDTQYF
TRBV6-1,few,.,TRBJ1-6,14,TGTGCCAGCAGTGAATTACCCCTCTATTCACCCCTCCACTTT,CASSELPLYSPLHF
TRBV5-1,.,TRBD2,TRBJ2-5,14,TGCGCCAGCAGCTCGACTAGCTTCGGAGAGACCCAGTACTTC,CASSSTSFGETQYF
TRBV28,once,TRBD1,TRBJ2-3,14,TGTGCCAGCAGGGACAGGGGAGGCACAGATACGCAGTATTTT,CASRDRGGTDTQYF